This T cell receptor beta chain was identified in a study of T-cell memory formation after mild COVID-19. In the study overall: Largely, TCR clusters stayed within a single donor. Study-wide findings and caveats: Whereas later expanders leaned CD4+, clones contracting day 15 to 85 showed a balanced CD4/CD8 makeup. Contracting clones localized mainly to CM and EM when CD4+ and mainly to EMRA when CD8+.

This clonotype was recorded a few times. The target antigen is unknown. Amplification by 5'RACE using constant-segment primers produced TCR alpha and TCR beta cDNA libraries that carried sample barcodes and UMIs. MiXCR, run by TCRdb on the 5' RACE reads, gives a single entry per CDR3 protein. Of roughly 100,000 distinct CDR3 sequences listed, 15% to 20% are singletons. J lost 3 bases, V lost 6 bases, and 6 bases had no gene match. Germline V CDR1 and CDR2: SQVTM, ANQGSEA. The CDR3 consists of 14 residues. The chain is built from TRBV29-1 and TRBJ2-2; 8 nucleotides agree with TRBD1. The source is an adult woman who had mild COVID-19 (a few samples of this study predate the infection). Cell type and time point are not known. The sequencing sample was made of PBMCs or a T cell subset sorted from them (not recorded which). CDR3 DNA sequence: TGCAGCGTGCCGGACAGGGCCGACACCGGGGAGCTGTTTTTT. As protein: CSVPDRADTGELFF.